This T cell receptor beta chain was recovered during a study of control samples from healthy donors and cancer patients. Clones were read by immunoSEQ multiplex PCR, and TCRdb kept only the in-frame ones, dropping some. This repertoire shows tens of thousands of clones, over 80% found once; its top ten account for less than 55%. Trimming at V came to 2 bases and at J to 6 bases, leaving 7 bases not matched to a gene. CDR3 length equals 16 residues. Germline V gene lookup returns CDR1 ENHRY and CDR2 SYGVKD. The receptor was derived from a man in his fifties or sixties in good health. Sequencing used blood. The V and J genes are TRBV10-3 and TRBJ1-6; 7 positions agree with TRBD1. CDR3 DNA: TGTGCCATCAGTGAGGGAACAGGGGTCCTTAATTCACCCCTCCACTTT. Translation gives CAISEGTGVLNSPLHF.